A single sample is the source of the 8 T cell receptor beta chains below, sequenced in a study of T-cell memory formation after mild COVID-19. TCRdb itself ran the 5' RACE reads through MiXCR, one entry per CDR3 protein. The repertoire holds approximately 60,000 distinct CDR3 sequences, with 9.5% as singletons. Sequencing was done on a sample of PBMCs or a T cell subset sorted from them (not recorded which). The receptors shown here come from a man in his late teens or twenties who had mild COVID-19 (a few samples of this study predate the infection). Cell type and time point are not known.

This clonotype was counted only a few times. J is TRBJ2-6 and V is TRBV5-1; 10 positions agree with TRBD1. The germline V gene encodes CDR1 SGHRS and CDR2 YFSETQ. The J segment lost 2 bases and the V segment lost 3 bases, leaving 2 bases of the junction unmatched. The CDR3 runs 16 residues. The CDR3 is CASSSGQGTGANVLTF. In DNA form, the CDR3 reads TGCGCCAGCAGCTCGGGACAGGGGACTGGGGCCAACGTCCTGACTTTC.

CDR3 sequence reads: CASSQGLAGVGKTQYF. For the CDR3, the DNA is TGTGCCAGCAGCCAGGGACTAGCGGGGGTTGGAAAGACCCAGTACTTC. The chain is built from TRBV3-1 and TRBJ2-5; 14 nucleotides agree with TRBD2. V trimming: 3 bases; J trimming: 6 bases; junction bases outside the gene matches: 6. This CDR3 is 16 amino acids long. Germline loops: CDR1 LGHDT, CDR2 YNNKEL (reference sequence).

V gene TRBV7-2 combines with J gene TRBJ1-2; no clear D. The CDR3 is 15 amino acids. From germline, CDR1 is SGHTA and CDR2 FQGNSA. Trimming took off 0 bases at V and 5 bases at J, with 13 bases between the two ends. Written as DNA, the CDR3 is TGTGCCAGCAGCTTAGCTCGGAACGGCCATTATGGCTACACCTTC. It specifies CASSLARNGHYGYTF.

The chain is built from TRBV7-2 and TRBJ2-1; TRBD1 matches at 9 bases. V dropped 5 bases and J dropped 7; count of bases not matched to a gene: 6. The CDR3 is 14 residues long. Germline values: CDR1 SGHTA, CDR2 FQGNSA. CDR3 in amino acids: CASSKDRGRNEQFF. DNA of the CDR3: TGTGCCAGCAGCAAGGACAGGGGTAGGAATGAGCAGTTCTTC.

This clonotype has a handful of counts. The genes are TRBV7-3 and TRBJ2-1; D is unclear. The V gene lost 0 bases and the J gene lost 8 bases, with 8 bases spanning the gap. CDR1 SGHTA and CDR2 FQGTGA come from the germline V gene. The CDR3 sequence is 13 residues long. CDR3 in DNA: TGTGCCAGCAGCTTAACGGCCCGGGATGAGCAGTTCTTC. Translating gives CASSLTARDEQFF.

The rearrangement joins TRBV20-1 to TRBJ1-1, with a weak D call TRBD1 (6 bases). The CDR3 spans 9 residues. Germline V gene sequence: CDR1 DFQATT, CDR2 SNEGSKA (reference sequence). The CDR3 region is CSVDSEAFF. Written as DNA, the CDR3 is TGCAGCGTGGACAGTGAAGCTTTCTTT.

This clonotype was seen a handful of times. The rearrangement uses TRBV2 and TRBJ2-2; 8 bases line up with TRBD1. The CDR3 has 13 residues. Trimming took 10 bases from V and 1 from J; bases not matched to a gene: 2. CDR1 is SNHLY and CDR2 is FYNNEI in the germline V gene. CDR3 DNA sequence: TGTGCCACCGGGACAGGGAACACCGGGGAGCTGTTTTTT. Residues: CATGTGNTGELFF.

There are a few counts of this clonotype. The chain links TRBV7-2 to TRBJ1-2; 9 bases map to TRBD1. CDR3 length: 15 residues. The trim removed 3 bases at V and 6 bases at J, leaving 8 bases unmatched. CDR1 and CDR2 from the germline V gene are SGHTA and FQGNSA. CDR3 sequence (DNA): TGTGCCAGCAGCTTGGACAGGGGAAGAAGCCATGGCTACACCTTC. Encoded protein: CASSLDRGRSHGYTF.